This T cell receptor beta chain is from a study of CD8+ T cells in alopecia areata. Once RNA had been extracted, it was reverse transcribed into cDNA to act as the sequencing template. The assay was immunoSEQ multiplex PCR, and TCRdb's table has in-frame clones only and misses some. This sample has 180,000 or so clones, with just over 65% found just once. Germline lookup yields CDR1 SGHVS and CDR2 FNYEAQ. Trimming at V came to 7 bases and at J to 8 bases, leaving 10 bases not matched to a gene. The CDR3 is made up of 14 amino acids. The clonotype comes from a human donor with alopecia areata. Sequenced material: CD8+ T cells sorted from blood, taken at week 0. V and J are TRBV7-6 and TRBJ2-3; TRBD2 matches 9 bases. The CDR3, as DNA: TGTGCCAGCATCAGCGGGGGGCCCGGGGGTACGCAGTATTTT. The encoded protein is CASISGGPGGTQYF. The full variable domain, its missing parts supplied by reference TRBV7-6 and TRBJ2-3, is GAGVSQSPRYKVTKRGQDVALRCDPISGHVSLYWYRQALGQGPEFLTYFNYEAQQDKSGLPNDRFSAERPEGSISTLTIQRTEQRDSAMYRCASISGGPGGTQYFGPGTRLTVL.